Sequencing of this T cell receptor beta chain was carried out in a study of shared clonotypes between healthy human individuals. The V end was cut by 2 bases, the J end by 7 bases, with 6 bases between. CDR1 and CDR2 from the germline V gene are GTSNPN and SVGIG (reference sequence). There are 11 residues in the CDR3. Genomic DNA (from each subset) was split evenly across several immunoSEQ plates. The data were produced by immunoSEQ multiplex PCR, yet TCRdb's version contains in-frame clones alone and is incomplete. This sample carries around 650,000 clones, approximately 96% of them seen once, and the ten largest clones take roughly 0.1%. Terminally differentiated effector memory CD45RA+ cells were excluded from the naive CD8 cells, which were CD45RO-negative and positively selected for CCR7.

Sequenced material: naive CD8+ T cells sorted from blood. The chain joins TRBV30 to TRBJ2-1; possibly TRBD1 for D (5 bases). The receptor was derived from a woman aged 30 to 39 in good health. CDR3: CAWSSGNEQFF. CDR3 nucleotide sequence: TGTGCCTGGAGTTCAGGGAATGAGCAGTTCTTC.